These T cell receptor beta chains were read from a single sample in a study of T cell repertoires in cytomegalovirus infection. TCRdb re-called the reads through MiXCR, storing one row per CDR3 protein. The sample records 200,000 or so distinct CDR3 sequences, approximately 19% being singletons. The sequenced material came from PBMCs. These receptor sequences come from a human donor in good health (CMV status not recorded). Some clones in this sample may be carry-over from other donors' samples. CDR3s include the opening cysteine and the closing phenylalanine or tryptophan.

cdr3_aa: CASRGQGVGEQYF
j_call: TRBJ2-7
v_call: TRBV6-6

cdr3_aa: CASSQVARRDGELFF
j_call: TRBJ2-2
v_call: TRBV23-1

cdr3_aa: CASSLEGSRAYEQYF
j_call: TRBJ2-7
v_call: TRBV7-8

cdr3_aa: CASSIERSYGYTF
j_call: TRBJ1-2
v_call: TRBV7-8

cdr3_aa: CASSYHLSGRPPEQYF
j_call: TRBJ2-7
v_call: TRBV6-2/TRBV6-3

cdr3_aa: CASRQDRGNYGYTF
j_call: TRBJ1-2
v_call: TRBV12-3/TRBV12-4

cdr3_aa: CASSDQGRGQPQHF
j_call: TRBJ1-5
v_call: TRBV2

cdr3_aa: CASRRADAQYF
j_call: TRBJ2-3
v_call: TRBV6-6

cdr3_aa: CASGRGLNQPQHF
j_call: TRBJ1-5
v_call: TRBV12-3/TRBV12-4

cdr3_aa: CASSIHRAETQYF
j_call: TRBJ2-5
v_call: TRBV19

cdr3_aa: CASSPSTFYDRGAGGTQYF
j_call: TRBJ2-5
v_call: TRBV11-3

cdr3_aa: CASSLDRDKNIQYF
j_call: TRBJ2-4
v_call: TRBV7-2

cdr3_aa: CASSYEWTGGGQPQHF
j_call: TRBJ1-5
v_call: TRBV7-9

cdr3_aa: CSVGRGGYGYTF
j_call: TRBJ1-2
v_call: TRBV20-1

cdr3_aa: CASMAVSNSPLHF
j_call: TRBJ1-6
v_call: TRBV6-1

cdr3_aa: CASSLRGGYNEQFF
j_call: TRBJ2-1
v_call: TRBV7-9